This T cell receptor beta chain was sequenced in a study of cytomegalovirus exposure and HLA in healthy donors. Overall study findings and caveats: DRB1 showed the most TCR associations and HLA-C the fewest in a later analysis, as rates varied by HLA locus.

V dropped 1 base and J dropped 0 bases, with 10 bases sitting between them. The germline gives CDR1 LNHDA, CDR2 SQIVND (reference sequence). There are 16 residues in the CDR3. PCR employed 60 Vbeta and 13 Jbeta primers. Repertoires were generated with immunoSEQ multiplex PCR, while TCRdb's copy carries only in-frame clones and drops some. The sample carries about 160,000 clones, 82% recorded once. To note about this clone: Its specificity is unknown.

This TCR was recovered from a male donor in good health and CMV-seropositive. V is TRBV19 and J is TRBJ1-5; a possible D gene is TRBD1 (6 bases). Sample: PBMCs. The CDR3 DNA reads TGTGCCAGTAGTATAGGACAGGCCCATAGCAATCAGCCCCAGCATTTT. Its protein product is CASSIGQAHSNQPQHF.